This is a list of T cell receptor beta chains from one sample in a study of blood T cells in healthy people across ages. Via MiXCR, TCRdb re-called the 5' RACE reads, giving one row per CDR3 protein. The data show approximately 1,100,000 distinct CDR3 sequences, roughly 45% seen once. The material sequenced was blood. These receptors came from a woman aged 55-70 years in good health. Both conserved end residues are part of each CDR3. Fields, in order: clone size, J gene, V gene, D gene, CDR3 protein, CDR3 DNA. D genes are given only for firm matches. Size values are once, few and many counts, or a class for expanded clones, and some rows have none.

clone size: many; J gene: TRBJ2-6; V gene: TRBV9; D gene: NA; CDR3 protein: CASSLGGGANVLTF; CDR3 DNA: TGTGCCAGCAGCTTGGGGGGAGGGGCCAACGTCCTGACTTTC
clone size: NA; J gene: TRBJ1-6; V gene: TRBV2; D gene: NA; CDR3 protein: CASRIRELGNSPLHF; CDR3 DNA: TGTGCCAGCAGGATCCGGGAACTGGGGAATTCACCCCTCCACTTT
clone size: NA; J gene: TRBJ2-5; V gene: TRBV14; D gene: TRBD1; CDR3 protein: CASSQDGTVLGETQYF; CDR3 DNA: TGTGCCAGCAGCCAAGATGGGACAGTCTTGGGGGAGACCCAGTACTTC
clone size: NA; J gene: TRBJ2-3; V gene: TRBV10-3; D gene: TRBD2; CDR3 protein: CAIFSGRSDTQYF; CDR3 DNA: TGTGCCATCTTTAGCGGGAGGTCGGATACGCAGTATTTT
clone size: NA; J gene: TRBJ2-3; V gene: TRBV11-2; D gene: NA; CDR3 protein: CASSLLVDTQYF; CDR3 DNA: TGTGCCAGCAGCTTATTAGTAGATACGCAGTATTTT
clone size: few; J gene: TRBJ2-3; V gene: TRBV11-1; D gene: TRBD2; CDR3 protein: CASSFELAGPTDTQYF; CDR3 DNA: TGTGCCAGCAGCTTTGAACTAGCGGGGCCCACAGATACGCAGTATTTT
clone size: NA; J gene: TRBJ2-6; V gene: TRBV2; D gene: NA; CDR3 protein: CASIWTASSGANVLTF; CDR3 DNA: TGTGCCAGCATCTGGACAGCGAGCTCTGGGGCCAACGTCCTGACTTTC
clone size: many; J gene: TRBJ2-7; V gene: TRBV5-1; D gene: TRBD2; CDR3 protein: CASSSGTQYEQYF; CDR3 DNA: TGCGCCAGCTCTAGCGGGACACAATACGAGCAGTACTTC
clone size: few; J gene: TRBJ1-6; V gene: TRBV3-1; D gene: TRBD1; CDR3 protein: CASSFHGLQGFNSPLHF; CDR3 DNA: TGTGCCAGCAGCTTTCATGGGCTACAGGGGTTTAATTCACCCCTCCACTTT
clone size: NA; J gene: TRBJ2-5; V gene: TRBV25-1; D gene: TRBD2; CDR3 protein: CASSERASGRQETQYF; CDR3 DNA: TGTGCCAGCAGTGAAAGGGCTAGCGGGAGGCAAGAGACCCAGTACTTC
clone size: many; J gene: TRBJ1-4; V gene: TRBV25-1; D gene: NA; CDR3 protein: CASSVRAGRGEKLFF; CDR3 DNA: TGTGCCAGCAGTGTACGGGCAGGGCGGGGTGAAAAACTGTTTTTT
clone size: many; J gene: TRBJ2-7; V gene: TRBV11-1; D gene: NA; CDR3 protein: CASSPRGRSSYEQYF; CDR3 DNA: TGTGCCAGCAGCCCCCGGGGCAGGTCCTCGTACGAGCAGTACTTC
clone size: few; J gene: TRBJ1-2; V gene: TRBV4-2; D gene: TRBD1; CDR3 protein: CASSQEGTGKFYGYTF; CDR3 DNA: TGTGCCAGCAGCCAAGAAGGGACAGGGAAGTTCTATGGCTACACCTTC